This T cell receptor (beta chain) is from a study of high-grade serous ovarian cancer treatment subgroups. General study results and limits: Same-patient tumor repertoires overlapped at about 0.11 to 0.85; different patients barely overlapped. Repertoire analysis covered CDR3 alone, not CDR1 or CDR2.

The data were produced by immunoSEQ multiplex PCR, yet TCRdb's version contains in-frame clones alone and is incomplete. This sample yields 35,000 to 45,000 clones, of which about 80% are seen a single time; roughly 3.2% belongs to the top ten. Tumor samples were taken before definitive surgery or chemotherapy. CDR1 is MNHEY and CDR2 is SVGAGI in the germline V gene. V was shortened by 5 bases and J by 0 bases, with 10 bases between the two germline ends. The CDR3 length is 14 residues. A note on this clone: Its specificity is not known.

This chain uses TRBV6-5 with TRBJ2-5; D not resolved. The TCR sequence derives from a human donor with high-grade serous ovarian cancer. The specimen was tumor tissue. The CDR3 is CASSLDLYQETQYF. The DNA of the CDR3 is TGTGCCAGCAGTCTAGACTTGTACCAAGAGACCCAGTACTTC.